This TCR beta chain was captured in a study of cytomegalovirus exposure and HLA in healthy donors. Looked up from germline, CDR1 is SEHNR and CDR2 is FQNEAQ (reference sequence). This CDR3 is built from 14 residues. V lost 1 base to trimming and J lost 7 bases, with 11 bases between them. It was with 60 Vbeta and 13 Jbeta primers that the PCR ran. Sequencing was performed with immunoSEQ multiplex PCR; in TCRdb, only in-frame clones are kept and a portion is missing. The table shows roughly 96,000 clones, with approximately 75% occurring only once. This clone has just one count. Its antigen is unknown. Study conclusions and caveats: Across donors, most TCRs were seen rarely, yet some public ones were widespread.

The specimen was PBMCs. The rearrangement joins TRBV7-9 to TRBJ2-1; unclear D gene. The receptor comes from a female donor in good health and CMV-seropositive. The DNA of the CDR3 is TGTGCCAGCAGCTTAGGGTTGTACACGAATGAGCAGTTCTTC. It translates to CASSLGLYTNEQFF.